Below, 19 T cell receptor beta chains from the same sample are listed, as sequenced in a study of blood T cell repertoires in COVID-19. The protocol was immunoSEQ multiplex PCR, while the TCRdb copy is restricted to in-frame clones and leaves out a portion. The data contain approximately 300,000 clones, approximately 85% of them singletons. The source material was peripheral blood. These receptors were taken from a human donor with COVID-19, enrolled during active disease. The donor label of this sample is uncertain.

The chain combines TRBV9 with TRBJ2-7; 7 positions agree with TRBD2. With 4 bases clipped from V and 5 bases from J, the junction kept 15 bases outside the gene matches. Germline V gene data show CDR1 as SGDLS and CDR2 as YYNGEE. This CDR3 is built from 16 residues. CDR3 region: CASSTTSDISVHEQYF. In DNA, the CDR3 is TGTGCCAGCAGCACCACTAGCGATATAAGCGTCCACGAGCAGTACTTC.

The rearrangement uses TRBV6-2 or TRBV6-3 and TRBJ2-2, with D perhaps TRBD1 (6 bases). The V end was cut by 2 bases, the J end by 2 bases, with 9 bases between. This CDR3 spans 15 amino acids. The germline V gene encodes CDR1 MNHEY and CDR2 SVGEGT. The CDR3 bases are TGTGCCAGCAGTTACGGGACACCCAACACCGGGGAGCTGTTTTTT. It translates to CASSYGTPNTGELFF.

This clone is a singleton in its sample. This sequence joins TRBV28 and TRBJ2-3; tentative D call: TRBD2 (5 bases). CDR3 length: 15 amino acids. Trimming shortened V by 5 bases and J by 5 bases, and 17 bases separated the two germline ends. Germline CDR1 reads MDHEN; CDR2 reads SYDVKM. This CDR3 reads CASSLTGEFGDTQYF. As DNA, the CDR3 is TGTGCCAGCAGTCTTACCGGGGAATTCGGAGATACGCAGTATTTT.

This clone was picked up a small number of times. This chain links TRBV2 with TRBJ2-7, with D perhaps TRBD1 (6 bases). This CDR3 spans 14 amino acids. Trimming stripped 7 bases from V and 0 bases from J, with 13 bases between. Germline lookup yields CDR1 SNHLY and CDR2 FYNNEI. CDR3 DNA sequence: TGTGCCAGCAAACGGGACACGGCCTCCTACGAGCAGTACTTC. As protein: CASKRDTASYEQYF.

The J gene is TRBJ2-1, the V gene TRBV7-6; 12 nucleotides line up with TRBD2. The ends lost 2 bases at V and 4 bases at J; junction bases unmatched: 0. The CDR3 consists of 15 residues. From germline, CDR1 is SGHVS and CDR2 FNYEAQ. The CDR3 loop reads CASSLLAGGYNEQFF. DNA of the CDR3: TGTGCCAGCAGCTTACTAGCGGGAGGGTACAATGAGCAGTTCTTC.

The rearrangement joins TRBV18 to TRBJ1-6; TRBD1 matches at 12 bases. Trimming took 5 bases from V and 9 from J; bases not matched to a gene: 5. CDR1 is KGHSH and CDR2 is LQKENI in the germline V gene. The CDR3 covers 15 residues. The CDR3 DNA sequence: TGTGCCAGCTCATCTCAGGGACAGGGGGCTTCACCCCTCCACTTT. Translated, it gives CASSSQGQGASPLHF. Full variable domain (remainder filled in from reference TRBV18 and TRBJ1-6): NAGVMQNPRHLVRRRGQEARLRCSPMKGHSHVYWYRQLPEEGLKFMVYLQKENIIDESGMPKERFSAEFPKEGPSILRIQQVVRGDSAAYFCASSSQGQGASPLHFGNGTRLTVT.

The chain links TRBV5-3 to TRBJ1-2; 7 nucleotides line up with TRBD1. TRBV5-3 is marked as an open reading frame, function uncertain. CDR3 length: 17 residues. V trimming: 4 bases; J trimming: 4 bases; junction bases outside the gene matches: 16. The CDR3, as DNA: TGTGCCAGAAGCATATCAACCGGGACAGCGAAAACCTATGGCTACACCTTC. Translated, it gives CARSISTGTAKTYGYTF.

The J gene is TRBJ2-7, the V gene TRBV11-2, with 8 bases lining up with TRBD2. The CDR3 sequence is 15 residues long. Trimming cost V 1 base and J 2 bases; bases outside gene matches: 4. CDR1 and CDR2 (germline): SGHAT, FQNNGV. CDR3 in amino acids: CASSLAGLGTYEQYF. CDR3 DNA sequence: TGTGCCAGCAGCTTAGCGGGACTAGGCACCTACGAGCAGTACTTC.

This clone was recorded only once. This chain joins TRBV11-2 and TRBJ2-3, with D perhaps TRBD1 (5 bases). The CDR3 consists of 17 residues. Deletions cut 1 base from V and 3 bases from J, with 17 bases between. Germline CDR1 reads SGHAT; CDR2 reads FQNNGV. For the CDR3, the DNA is TGTGCCAGCAGCTTAGGTTTAAGGGGTGGAAGAACAGATACGCAGTATTTT. Translated: CASSLGLRGGRTDTQYF.

The chain links TRBV7-3 to TRBJ2-2; tentative D call: TRBD2 (6 bases). V was pared by 2 bases and J by 6 bases, with 13 bases between. The CDR3 has 15 residues. Per the germline V gene, CDR1 is SGHTA and CDR2 is FQGTGA. For the CDR3, the DNA is TGTGCCAGCAGCTTAGGCCTAGCGAGGGCCGGGGAGCTGTTTTTT. Amino acid sequence: CASSLGLARAGELFF.

The chain combines TRBV7-9 with TRBJ1-2, with TRBD1 matching over 12 bases. Germline CDR1 is SEHNR and CDR2 is FQNEAQ (reference sequence). There are 15 residues in the CDR3. Trimming removed 5 bases from V and 8 bases from J; junction bases left unmatched: 9. The CDR3 DNA reads TGTGCCAGCAGCCCAAATTCCGGGACAGGGGGCGGCTACACCTTC. Protein product: CASSPNSGTGGGYTF.

The chain links TRBV6-5 to TRBJ2-6, with a weak D call TRBD1 (6 bases). The CDR3 consists of 16 residues. Germline assignment: CDR1 MNHEY and CDR2 SVGAGI. The ends were cut back, 2 bases at V and 3 bases at J, with 11 bases in the middle. The CDR3 coding sequence is TGTGCCAGCAGTTACCTCAGGGGAAGTGGGGCCAACGTCCTGACTTTC. The encoded protein is CASSYLRGSGANVLTF.

The V and J genes are TRBV19 and TRBJ2-2; D may be TRBD1 (5 bases). Germline CDR1 LNHDA, CDR2 SQIVND (reference sequence). V lost 8 bases, J lost 7 bases, and 11 bases lay in between. The CDR3 sequence is 12 residues long. CDR3 residues: CASHQGNGELFF. For the CDR3, the DNA is TGTGCCAGTCATCAGGGTAACGGGGAGCTGTTTTTT.

V is TRBV3-1 (or the pseudogene TRBV3-2) and J is TRBJ2-3; D not certain. The germline V gene encodes CDR1 LGHDT and CDR2 YNNKEL (reference sequence). The CDR3 sequence is 13 residues long. V lost 8 bases and J 6 bases, leaving 15 bases between the germline ends. The CDR3 protein is CASRSSWRDTQYF. CDR3 in DNA: TGTGCCAGCCGAAGTTCCTGGCGGGATACGCAGTATTTT.

The V and J genes are TRBV19 and TRBJ1-5, with 9 bases identical to TRBD1. CDR3 length: 15 amino acids. Germline CDR1 LNHDA, CDR2 SQIVND (reference sequence). Trimming took 4 bases from V and 6 from J; bases not matched to a gene: 7. CDR3 region: CASSTGTGRAQPQHF. The DNA of the CDR3 is TGTGCCAGTAGTACTGGGACAGGGCGCGCTCAGCCCCAGCATTTT.

V gene TRBV28 combines with J gene TRBJ1-4; weak D call: TRBD1 (6 bases). The CDR3 has 15 residues. CDR1 MDHEN and CDR2 SYDVKM come from the germline V gene. With 5 bases removed from V and 4 bases from J, the gap between germline ends came to 14 bases. The CDR3 region has the DNA TGTGCCAGCAGTCCGCCCACAGGGCTTAATGAAAAACTGTTTTTT. Residues: CASSPPTGLNEKLFF.

This clone occurred once. The chain couples TRBV7-3 to TRBJ1-1; no firm D call. The CDR3 contains 14 residues. Deletions cut 2 bases from V and 1 base from J, with 8 bases between. In germline, CDR1 is SGHTA, CDR2 FQGTGA. CDR3 DNA sequence: TGTGCCAGCAGCTTACATGCAGAGAACACTGAAGCTTTCTTT. Amino acid sequence: CASSLHAENTEAFF.

This clone appeared once. The chain is built from TRBV4-1 and TRBJ2-2; 11 nucleotides line up with TRBD1. V was clipped by 4 bases and J by 5 bases; unmatched bases: 6. This CDR3 has 16 amino acids. The V gene's germline CDR1 is MGHRA and CDR2 YSYEKL. CDR3 bases: TGCGCCAGCAGCCCACCGGGACAGGGGGGTACCGGGGAGCTGTTTTTT. This codes for CASSPPGQGGTGELFF.

The chain combines TRBV3-1 (or the pseudogene TRBV3-2) with TRBJ2-7; 10 nucleotides agree with TRBD2. V dropped 2 bases and J dropped 4; count of bases not matched to a gene: 5. CDR3 length: 15 amino acids. Germline V gives CDR1 LGHDT, CDR2 YNNKEL (reference sequence). Written as DNA, the CDR3 is TGTGCCAGCAGCCAAAGCCTAGCGGGAGATTACGAGCAGTACTTC. Protein product: CASSQSLAGDYEQYF.